This entry is about one T cell receptor beta chain. The method was immunoSEQ multiplex PCR; TCRdb's version includes in-frame clones alone and lacks a portion of them. The data contain approximately 100,000 clones, 90% to 95% of them singletons. Germline trimming cut 1 base from V and 15 bases from J; bases unmatched to any gene: 7. The CDR3 extends over 13 amino acids. Per the germline V gene, CDR1 is SGHAT and CDR2 is FQNNGV. These data originate in a study of T cell changes during pregnancy in multiple sclerosis. The source is a female donor with multiple sclerosis, enrolled in a pregnancy study. This material consisted of peripheral blood, taken before pregnancy. The chain joins TRBV11-2 to TRBJ2-1; TRBD2 aligns across 9 bases. The CDR3 sequence is CASSLGGTSLRFF. The CDR3 DNA is TGTGCCAGCAGCTTAGGGGGGACTAGCTTGCGGTTCTTC. Filled out from reference TRBV11-2 and TRBJ2-1, the complete variable domain reads EAGVAQSPRYKIIEKRQSVAFWCNPISGHATLYWYQQILGQGPKLLIQFQNNGVVDDSQLPKDRFSAERLKGVDSTLKIQPAKLEDSAVYLCASSLGGTSLRFFGPGTRLTVL.